Presented here are 24 T cell receptor beta chains from one specimen sequenced in a study of cytomegalovirus exposure and HLA in healthy donors. PCR was performed using 60 Vbeta and 13 Jbeta primers. This table comes from immunoSEQ multiplex PCR, and its TCRdb copy is limited to in-frame clones, with some not included. The sample holds 82,000 or so clones, 10% seen once. Sequenced input: PBMCs. Receptor source: a man in his fifties or sixties in good health and CMV-seropositive.

V is TRBV5-6 and J is TRBJ2-5; 10 nucleotides line up with TRBD1. In germline, CDR1 is SGHDT, CDR2 YYEEEE. The CDR3 runs to 14 residues. The J segment lost 5 bases and the V segment lost 4 bases, leaving 5 bases of the junction unmatched. The CDR3 DNA reads as TGTGCCAGCAGCGTGGACAGGGGGGGGGAGACCCAGTACTTC. The encoded protein is CASSVDRGGETQYF.

The sample holds a few counts of this clone. J is TRBJ2-2 and V is TRBV7-9, with 7 bases aligning to TRBD2. V shed 3 bases and J 3 bases; nucleotides not matched to a gene: 4. The CDR3 is 15 residues long. The V gene's germline CDR1 is SEHNR and CDR2 FQNEAQ (reference sequence). The CDR3 sequence: CASSLGGEHTGELFF. In DNA form, the CDR3 reads TGTGCCAGCAGCTTGGGGGGGGAACACACCGGGGAGCTGTTTTTT.

The chain is built from TRBV7-9 and TRBJ1-1; D ambiguous. This CDR3 is built from 15 residues. The ends were cut back, 5 bases at V and 6 bases at J, with 19 bases in the middle. Germline loops: CDR1 SEHNR, CDR2 FQNEAQ (reference sequence). CDR3 region: CASSIIRERRSEAFF. Here the CDR3 DNA reads TGTGCCAGCAGCATAATCCGGGAAAGGAGATCTGAAGCTTTCTTT.

The CDR3 region has the DNA TGTGCCAGCGAAGGACAGAGCACAGATACGCAGTATTTT. It codes for CASEGQSTDTQYF. The V call is TRBV6-1, the J call TRBJ2-3, with D tentatively TRBD1 (6 bases). This CDR3 comprises 13 residues. Germline V gene sequence: CDR1 MNHNS, CDR2 SASEGT. V was pared by 8 bases and J by 0 bases, with 9 bases between.

The CDR3 bases are TGTGCCTGGAGTACCGGGTCGGGATACAATGAGCAGTTCTTC. Translation gives CAWSTGSGYNEQFF. The chain links TRBV30 to TRBJ2-1; D perhaps matches TRBD2 (5 bases). The CDR3 is 14 amino acids. The germline V and J ends were trimmed by 2 bases and 4 bases, with 12 bases remaining between them. From germline, CDR1 is GTSNPN and CDR2 SVGIG (reference sequence).

This clone was seen a handful of times. V gene TRBV27 combines with J gene TRBJ2-7; D is unclear. Germline-derived CDR1 and CDR2 are MNHEY and SMNVEV (reference sequence). V lost 0 bases to trimming and J lost 7 bases, with 16 bases between them. There are 15 residues in the CDR3. CDR3 DNA sequence: TGTGCCAGCAGTTTATCCGAGGAGTGGGTGAAAGAGCAGTACTTC. It encodes CASSLSEEWVKEQYF.

In its sample, this clone was seen a few times. The chain uses TRBV4-1 and TRBJ1-2, with 10 bases fitting TRBD1. Per the germline V gene, CDR1 is MGHRA and CDR2 is YSYEKL. This CDR3 spans 16 amino acids. V lost 4 bases, J lost 4 bases, and 9 bases stayed unmatched. CDR3 bases: TGCGCCAGCAGCCCCGGGACAGGGGATTCGGCCTATGGCTACACCTTC. This encodes CASSPGTGDSAYGYTF.

This chain joins TRBV13 and TRBJ2-3, with TRBD1 matching over 9 bases. This CDR3 contains 17 residues. The ends lost 1 base at V and 4 bases at J; junction bases unmatched: 9. The germline gives CDR1 PRHDT, CDR2 FYEKMQ (reference sequence). The CDR3 sequence is CASSLERDRETPDTQYF. CDR3 in DNA: TGTGCCAGCAGCTTAGAGAGGGACAGGGAAACCCCAGATACGCAGTATTTT.

DNA of the CDR3: TGTGCCAGCAGTCCTCGAGGTGTGAATCAGCCCCAGCATTTT. This sequence encodes CASSPRGVNQPQHF. J is TRBJ1-5 and V is TRBV6-5; D remains ambiguous. There are 14 residues in the CDR3. V shed 5 bases and J shed 4 bases, with 12 bases lying between them. Per the germline V gene, CDR1 is MNHEY and CDR2 is SVGAGI.

V usage is TRBV14 and J usage is TRBJ1-1; possibly TRBD1 for D (6 bases). Germline V gene sequence: CDR1 SGHDN, CDR2 FVKESK. The CDR3 contains 16 residues. The V and J ends lost 3 bases and 0 bases respectively, with 14 bases between them. CDR3 DNA: TGTGCCAGCAGCCATACCATCAGGGGCCTGAACACTGAAGCTTTCTTT. This translates into CASSHTIRGLNTEAFF.

This sequence joins TRBV27 and TRBJ1-6; TRBD1 agrees at 7 bases. This CDR3 has 14 amino acids. The V gene's germline CDR1 is MNHEY and CDR2 SMNVEV (reference sequence). The junction had 9 bases not matched to a gene; V was cut back by 6 bases and J by 10 bases. The CDR3 protein is CASREQGRASPLHF. CDR3 bases: TGTGCCAGCAGGGAACAGGGGCGGGCGTCACCCCTCCACTTT.

The gene calls are TRBV19 and TRBJ2-1; TRBD1 might be the D (5 bases). CDR3 length: 16 residues. Between the trimmed V and J ends, which lost 4 bases and 1 base, there was a span of 14 bases. Germline V lookup: CDR1 LNHDA, CDR2 SQIVND (reference sequence). The CDR3 is CASSRQKRKSYNEQFF. As DNA, the CDR3 is TGTGCCAGTAGTAGACAGAAAAGAAAGTCCTACAATGAGCAGTTCTTC. The complete variable domain, with remaining parts taken from reference TRBV19 and TRBJ2-1, reads DGGITQSPKYLFRKEGQNVTLSCEQNLNHDAMYWYRQDPGQGLRLIYYSQIVNDFQKGDIAEGYSVSREKKESFPLTVTSAQKNPTAFYLCASSRQKRKSYNEQFFGPGTRLTVL.

This clone was recorded a few times. The chain recombines TRBV14 with TRBJ2-2; D remains unclear. The V gene lost 1 base and the J gene lost 4 bases, with 7 bases spanning the gap. CDR1 SGHDN and CDR2 FVKESK come from the germline V gene. This CDR3 region has 14 residues. DNA of the CDR3: TGTGCCAGCAGCCAAGTCTCGTTCACCGGGGAGCTGTTTTTT. As protein: CASSQVSFTGELFF. Variable domain in full (rest from reference TRBV14 and TRBJ2-2): EAGVTQFPSHSVIEKGQTVTLRCDPISGHDNLYWYRRVMGKEIKFLLHFVKESKQDESGMPNNRFLAERTGGTYSTLKVQPAELEDSGVYFCASSQVSFTGELFFGEGSRLTVL.

This clone appeared a few times. The chain combines TRBV6-6 with TRBJ2-5; 7 positions match TRBD2. CDR1 and CDR2 (germline): MNHNY, SVGAGI (reference sequence). The length of the CDR3 is 15 residues. V trimming: 5 bases; J trimming: 4 bases; junction bases outside the gene matches: 10. CDR3 DNA: TGTGCCAGCAGTACTCACGGCGGGAGTGCAGAGACCCAGTACTTC. Protein: CASSTHGGSAETQYF.

This chain uses TRBV6-5 with TRBJ2-3; D is ambiguous. V was shortened by 2 bases and J by 1 base, with 7 bases between the two germline ends. This CDR3 has 14 amino acids. The germline V gene has CDR1 MNHEY and CDR2 SVGAGI. Here the CDR3 DNA reads TGTGCCAGCAGTTACGGGCAACGCACAGATACGCAGTATTTT. Its translation: CASSYGQRTDTQYF.

This sequence joins TRBV28 and TRBJ2-2; 8 bases align to TRBD1. The germline CDR1 and CDR2 sequences are MDHEN and SYDVKM. The CDR3 sequence is 15 residues long. The trim removed 6 bases at V and 5 bases at J, leaving 8 bases unmatched. CDR3 DNA sequence: TGTGCCAGCAGCTTGGACAGGGTGGGAACCGGGGAGCTGTTTTTT. Amino acids: CASSLDRVGTGELFF.

The chain combines TRBV15 with TRBJ2-4; 9 positions match TRBD1. The CDR3 loop spans 17 amino acids. The germline V gene encodes CDR1 LNHNV and CDR2 YYDKDF (reference sequence). J gave up 0 bases and V 5 bases, and 8 bases lay outside the gene matches. The CDR3 nucleotides read TGTGCCACCAGCGAGGACAGGGGATTGCGAGCCAAAAACATTCAGTACTTC. Encoded protein: CATSEDRGLRAKNIQYF.

CDR3 sequence reads: CASSSSGNIQYF. For the CDR3, the DNA is TGTGCCAGCAGCTCCTCGGGAAACATTCAGTACTTC. The chain employs TRBV7-9 and TRBJ2-4; D gene ambiguous. V shed 4 bases and J shed 6 bases, with 7 bases lying between them. The CDR3 is 12 amino acids. Germline CDR1 is SEHNR and CDR2 is FQNEAQ (reference sequence). Full variable domain (outside the CDR3, taken from reference TRBV7-9 and TRBJ2-4): DTGVSQNPRHKITKRGQNVTFRCDPISEHNRLYWYRQTLGQGPEFLTYFQNEAQLEKSRLLSDRFSAERPKGSFSTLEIQRTEQGDSAMYLCASSSSGNIQYFGAGTRLSVL.

This rearrangement joins TRBV29-1 to TRBJ2-1, with 7 bases fitting TRBD1. The trim removed 7 bases at V and 4 bases at J, leaving 4 bases unmatched. Germline CDR1 SQVTM, CDR2 ANQGSEA. This CDR3 has 12 residues. CDR3 loop: CSGRQGYNEQFF. The CDR3 DNA reads TGCAGCGGCAGACAGGGATACAATGAGCAGTTCTTC.

V usage is TRBV7-2 and J usage is TRBJ2-5; possibly TRBD1 for D (7 bases). Germline-derived CDR1 and CDR2 are SGHTA and FQGNSA. CDR3 length equals 15 residues. V dropped 7 bases and J dropped 1 base, with 16 bases sitting between them. CDR3 sequence reads: CASTLGQGGQETQYF. The CDR3 region has the DNA TGTGCCAGCACCCTCGGGCAGGGGGGCCAAGAGACCCAGTACTTC.

The genes are TRBV9 and TRBJ2-3, with a possible D match to TRBD1 (6 bases). The CDR3 sequence is 15 residues long. V lost 4 bases, J lost 2 bases, and 14 bases lay in between. The germline CDR1 and CDR2 sequences are SGDLS and YYNGEE. CDR3: CASSHQDRFTDTQYF. The CDR3 bases are TGTGCCAGCAGCCACCAGGACAGATTCACAGATACGCAGTATTTT.

This clone has more than one count but fewer than ten. The CDR3 DNA is TGTGCCAGCAGCCTCCGGGACAGAGGCGAGCAGTACTTC. Protein product: CASSLRDRGEQYF. The chain couples TRBV7-3 to TRBJ2-7; 7 bases line up with TRBD1. CDR3 length equals 13 residues. J was trimmed by 6 bases and V by 5 bases; bases with no gene match: 7. In germline, CDR1 is SGHTA, CDR2 FQGTGA.

There are a few counts of this clone. The rearrangement uses TRBV6-1 and TRBJ1-1; maybe TRBD1 (6 bases). V shed 2 bases and J shed 2 bases, with 15 bases lying between them. This CDR3 has 16 amino acids. Germline values: CDR1 MNHNS, CDR2 SASEGT. The CDR3 sequence is CASSEYRGGKNTEAFF. Here the CDR3 DNA reads TGTGCCAGCAGTGAATATCGGGGGGGCAAAAACACTGAAGCTTTCTTT.

V usage is TRBV5-8 and J usage is TRBJ2-7; possible D gene TRBD1, 6 bases. Germline V gene lookup returns CDR1 SGHTS and CDR2 YDEGEE. The CDR3 sequence is 14 residues long. Trimming left V 0 bases short and J 4 bases short, with 11 bases between. The CDR3, as DNA: TGTGCCAGCAGCTTGGCATTCGGGACATACGAGCAGTACGTC. This gives the protein CASSLAFGTYEQYV.